This TCR beta chain was sequenced for a study of blood T cell repertoires in COVID-19. Study overall: Specimens from acute and convalescent COVID-19 originated in the United States, Italy and Spain. Sources were T cells, B-cell-depleted T cells, or PBMCs; the material itself was cDNA or gDNA.

The CDR3 consists of 14 residues. The germline V gene encodes CDR1 SGHNT and CDR2 YYREEE (reference sequence). Trimming removed 6 bases from V and 3 bases from J; junction bases left unmatched: 6. Here immunoSEQ multiplex PCR was the method, and the copy in TCRdb shows in-frame clones only, minus some. The table includes 200,000 to 250,000 clones, 85% detected once. In Seattle, patients joined the study during active infection and were tracked longitudinally. This clonotype originated in a woman in her 70s with COVID-19, enrolled during active disease. The J gene is TRBJ1-2, the V gene TRBV5-4, with 9 bases fitting TRBD1. Source material: peripheral blood. The CDR3 bases are TGTGCCAGCACCGACAGGGGGGGGGACTATGGCTACACCTTC. Encoded protein: CASTDRGGDYGYTF.